The clone carrying this TCR beta chain has a single count. The data belong to a study of shared T cell receptors in the human thymus. Data came from immunoSEQ multiplex PCR; TCRdb stores just in-frame clones and leaves some out. The sample has 550,000 to 800,000 clones, 70% to 90% seen once; the top ten hold 0.0095% to 0.011%. The germline gives CDR1 MNHNS, CDR2 SASEGT. V was pared by 2 bases and J by 0 bases, with 7 bases of the junction left unmatched. The CDR3 has 17 amino acids. These records were also assigned to another study, of human thymus T cells.

The chain couples TRBV6-1 to TRBJ1-3; 7 bases fit TRBD1. The TCR sequence derives from a girl under two years old with a congenital heart defect. The sample taken for sequencing was thymocytes. Here the CDR3 reads CASSERDSDSSGNTIYF. For the CDR3, the DNA is TGTGCCAGCAGTGAAAGGGACAGCGACTCCTCTGGAAACACCATATATTTT.